This passage covers 24 T cell receptor beta chains from one sample sequenced in a study of post-analysis software for immune sequencing data. Study-level points and caveats: The five TRBV segments detected at higher frequency in patients than in controls included TRBV5-6, TRBV5-1 and TRBV20-1.

Their recognized antigens are unknown. Each TCR beta cDNA library carried unique molecular identifiers. TCRdb itself ran the PCR reads through MiXCR, one entry per CDR3 protein. The repertoire has 820,000 or so distinct CDR3 sequences, roughly 50% of them found once; the top ten carry 4% to 5.5%. The specimen sequenced was blood. The receptors shown here come from a girl aged 5 to 17 with multiple sclerosis.

Details on this clonotype: The germline gene is not matched at one end of the junction; a read error may be the cause. CDR3 coding DNA: TGTGCCAGCAGCTTAGAGGGACAGGGGCAAGGGACCCAGTACTTC. Translated: CASSLEGQGQGTQYF. This sequence joins TRBV7-2 and TRBJ2-5; the match to TRBD1 covers 10 bases. The CDR3 has 15 amino acids. Germline V gene data show CDR1 as SGHTA and CDR2 as FQGNSA.

V and J are TRBV20-1 and TRBJ1-1; no clear D gene. The CDR3 consists of 14 residues. Trimming took off 4 bases at V and 3 bases at J, with 15 bases between the two ends. The germline V gene has CDR1 DFQATT and CDR2 SNEGSKA (reference sequence). The chain's CDR3 is CSATRLLADTEAFF. As DNA, the CDR3 is TGCAGTGCTACCAGGCTCCTTGCGGACACTGAAGCTTTCTTT.

The chain recombines TRBV20-1 with TRBJ2-5; D is possibly TRBD1 or TRBD2 (6 bases each). This CDR3 is 16 amino acids long. The V and J ends lost 1 base and 4 bases respectively, with 19 bases between them. The V gene's germline CDR1 is DFQATT and CDR2 SNEGSKA (reference sequence). The CDR3 region has the DNA TGCAGTGCTAGAGGGCTAACGGGGGCGAGGGTAGAGACCCAGTACTTC. Amino acid sequence: CSARGLTGARVETQYF.

J is TRBJ2-7 and V is TRBV7-9, with unresolved D. The CDR3 sequence is 17 residues long. V lost 1 base and J 3 bases, leaving 19 bases between the germline ends. Germline values: CDR1 SEHNR, CDR2 FQNEAQ (reference sequence). The DNA of the CDR3 is TGTGCCAGCAGCTTAGGGTTTGTTAGGGAAGGAAACTACGAGCAGTACTTC. Protein sequence: CASSLGFVREGNYEQYF.

The V and J genes are TRBV7-6 and TRBJ2-1; D gene ambiguous. The ends were cut back, 7 bases at V and 7 bases at J, with 8 bases in the middle. Germline V gene sequence: CDR1 SGHVS, CDR2 FNYEAQ. This CDR3 is built from 11 residues. The CDR3 loop is CASTGRNEQFF. The CDR3 DNA sequence: TGTGCCAGCACCGGACGGAATGAGCAGTTCTTC.

This clonotype has only a few counts. This sequence joins TRBV11-3 and TRBJ2-1, with unresolved D. The tail of the sequence fits TRBJ2-7 better, so the J call may be wrong. The germline V gene has CDR1 SGHNT and CDR2 YENEEA. This CDR3 comprises 16 residues. CDR3 DNA sequence: TGTGCCAGCAGCTTCCGCAGCGTACCCTCCTACAATGAGCAGTACTTC. Amino acid sequence: CASSFRSVPSYNEQYF.

This clonotype appeared once. This chain uses TRBV7-9 with TRBJ2-1, with D tentatively TRBD2 (6 bases). Germline CDR1 is SEHNR and CDR2 is FQNEAQ (reference sequence). The CDR3 has 11 amino acids. Trimming took 11 bases from V and 6 from J, leaving 11 bases between them. The CDR3 sequence: CASRGSNEQFF. CDR3 sequence (DNA): TGTGCCTCCCGGGGGTCCAATGAGCAGTTCTTC.

The J gene is TRBJ2-1, the V gene TRBV12-3 or TRBV12-4; TRBD1 matches at 7 bases. The trim removed 5 bases at V and 10 bases at J, leaving 8 bases unmatched. This CDR3 has 13 residues. CDR3 in amino acids: CASSPQGTYEQFF. CDR3 bases: TGTGCCAGCAGTCCACAGGGGACCTACGAGCAGTTCTTC.

CDR3 region: CASSTQPPAGGLGPYEQYF. In DNA form, the CDR3 reads TGTGCCAGCAGCACCCAGCCCCCAGCGGGGGGCTTAGGCCCTTACGAGCAGTACTTC. V usage is TRBV7-2 and J usage is TRBJ2-7; 9 nucleotides agree with TRBD2. V trimming: 5 bases; J trimming: 4 bases; junction bases outside the gene matches: 21. Looked up from germline, CDR1 is SGHTA and CDR2 is FQGNSA. The CDR3 length is 19 residues.

This clonotype has more than one count but fewer than ten. The V call is TRBV7-9, the J call TRBJ1-2; a weak D match, TRBD1 (5 bases). In germline, CDR1 is SEHNR, CDR2 FQNEAQ (reference sequence). CDR3 length: 13 residues. V shed 4 bases and J shed 13 bases, with 19 bases lying between them. The CDR3 loop is CASSSLVVRDVTF. Here the CDR3 DNA reads TGTGCCAGCAGCTCCCTGGTAGTCAGGGACGTCACCTTC.

The J gene is TRBJ1-2, the V gene TRBV29-1, with 9 positions matching TRBD1. The germline V gene encodes CDR1 SQVTM and CDR2 ANQGSEA. The CDR3 consists of 12 residues. The trim removed 7 bases at V and 3 bases at J, leaving 3 bases unmatched. The DNA of the CDR3 is TGCAGCGCCACAGGGGGCTACTATGGCTACACCTTC. Translation: CSATGGYYGYTF.

This sequence joins TRBV20-1 and TRBJ2-5; 11 bases map to TRBD2. This CDR3 comprises 14 residues. The germline V gene encodes CDR1 DFQATT and CDR2 SNEGSKA (reference sequence). V lost 3 bases and J lost 3; bases outside the gene matches: 3. The CDR3 coding sequence is TGCAGTGCTAGCACGACTAGCGGGGAAGAGACCCAGTACTTC. It is translated as CSASTTSGEETQYF.

This clonotype was seen a handful of times. The chain joins TRBV12-3 or TRBV12-4 to TRBJ1-2; perhaps TRBD1 as D (6 bases). V was shortened by 5 bases and J by 7 bases, with 14 bases between the two germline ends. The CDR3 is 13 residues long. The CDR3 bases are TGTGCCAGCAGTCCGCCTGGGGGCGGTGGCTACACCTTC. Protein sequence: CASSPPGGGGYTF.

This clonotype turned up a few times. This rearrangement joins TRBV7-9 to TRBJ2-7; 13 nucleotides match TRBD2. The closer fit of TRBJ2-5 to the DNA end suggests the J call may be wrong. Germline V gene data show CDR1 as SEHNR and CDR2 as FQNEAQ (reference sequence). The CDR3 contains 19 residues. The CDR3 DNA is TGTGCCAGCAGCTCAACCGCGACCGGGACTAGCGGGACGTCAGGGACCCAGTACTTC. Translation gives CASSSTATGTSGTSGTQYF.

The chain has TRBV5-1 and TRBJ2-7, with 9 bases identical to TRBD1. This CDR3 comprises 14 residues. Germline CDR1 is SGHRS and CDR2 is YFSETQ. V gave up 5 bases and J gave up 5 bases; unmatched junction bases: 8. CDR3 nucleotide sequence: TGCGCCAGCAGAGAGGAGACAGGGGGAGACGAGCAGTACTTC. Its protein is CASREETGGDEQYF.

The chain recombines TRBV6-5 with TRBJ1-2, with D tentatively TRBD1 (5 bases). Germline-derived CDR1 and CDR2 are MNHEY and SVGAGI. The V gene lost 2 bases and the J gene lost 5 bases, with 15 bases spanning the gap. The CDR3 sequence is 15 residues long. The CDR3 DNA sequence: TGTGCCAGCAGTTACACACAGGAGAGAGATTATGGCTACACCTTC. It encodes CASSYTQERDYGYTF.

The J gene is TRBJ2-1, the V gene TRBV6-1; 11 nucleotides agree with TRBD2. The CDR3 spans 18 residues. After removal of 5 bases from V and 15 bases from J, the junction contained 24 bases not matched to a gene. The germline CDR1 and CDR2 sequences are MNHNS and SASEGT. Here the CDR3 reads CASSPMFLAGGPGVKPFF. The CDR3 DNA is TGTGCCAGCAGTCCCATGTTTTTAGCGGGAGGGCCAGGTGTGAAGCCGTTCTTC.

The genes are TRBV5-1 and TRBJ2-3; the match to TRBD2 covers 11 bases. Germline CDR1 is SGHRS and CDR2 is YFSETQ. With 6 bases clipped from V and 3 bases from J, the junction kept 12 bases outside the gene matches. The CDR3 is 17 amino acids. CDR3 loop: CASTRTSGPLRTDTQYF. As DNA, the CDR3 is TGCGCCAGCACTAGGACTAGCGGGCCACTACGAACAGATACGCAGTATTTT.

The chain recombines TRBV30 with TRBJ2-7; D is perhaps TRBD1 or TRBD2 (5 bases each). CDR3 length: 17 amino acids. Germline CDR1 reads GTSNPN; CDR2 reads SVGIG (reference sequence). Between the trimmed V and J ends, which lost 3 bases and 1 base, there was a span of 22 bases. CDR3 sequence reads: CAWRSYRRDPSSYEQYF. The CDR3 coding sequence is TGTGCCTGGAGGAGTTACCGCCGGGACCCAAGTTCCTACGAGCAGTACTTC.

A few counts support this clonotype. The CDR3 DNA is TGCGCCAGCAGCACTCGGACAGGCCCAGGGTCCTACGAGCAGTACTTC. Encoded protein: CASSTRTGPGSYEQYF. The chain carries TRBV5-1 and TRBJ2-7, with 7 bases matching TRBD1. V dropped 4 bases and J dropped 1; count of bases not matched to a gene: 11. The CDR3 is 16 amino acids. Per germline, CDR1 SGHRS and CDR2 YFSETQ.

The rearrangement links TRBV3-1 to TRBJ1-1, with a weak D call TRBD1 (5 bases). Germline CDR1 reads LGHDT; CDR2 reads YNNKEL (reference sequence). Deletions cut 4 bases from V and 6 bases from J, with 15 bases between. The CDR3 is made up of 14 amino acids. CDR3 sequence reads: CASSPEAGKAEAFF. CDR3 coding DNA: TGTGCCAGCAGCCCAGAGGCAGGGAAGGCTGAAGCTTTCTTT.

The chain links TRBV11-2 to TRBJ2-7; D is ambiguous. Trimming pared 5 bases from V and 0 bases from J, leaving 17 bases between. This CDR3 is built from 16 residues. Germline V CDR1 and CDR2: SGHAT, FQNNGV. The CDR3 sequence is CASSRFGPNPSYEQYF. The CDR3 DNA sequence: TGTGCCAGCAGCCGCTTCGGGCCAAACCCCTCCTACGAGCAGTACTTC. The full variable domain, in which reference TRBV11-2 and TRBJ2-7 provide the parts outside the CDR3, is EAGVAQSPRYKIIEKRQSVAFWCNPISGHATLYWYQQILGQGPKLLIQFQNNGVVDDSQLPKDRFSAERLKGVDSTLKIQPAKLEDSAVYLCASSRFGPNPSYEQYFGPGTRLTVT.

Worth noting for this clonotype: One junction end does not reproduce the germline sequence, and a read error may be involved. The gene calls are TRBV7-9 and TRBJ2-1; D may be TRBD1 (5 bases). This CDR3 region has 14 residues. CDR1 and CDR2 (germline): SEHNR, FQNEAQ (reference sequence). The CDR3 reads CTSSLTLGDNEQFF. The DNA of the CDR3 is TGTACCAGCAGCTTAACCCTAGGGGACAATGAGCAGTTCTTC.

The J gene is TRBJ2-3, the V gene TRBV20-1; D is undetermined. Germline V gives CDR1 DFQATT, CDR2 SNEGSKA (reference sequence). Trimming removed 2 bases from V and 0 bases from J, with 6 bases in between. The CDR3 is 13 amino acids. CDR3 DNA: TGCAGTGCTAGATTACTTAGCACAGATACGCAGTATTTT. Amino acids: CSARLLSTDTQYF.